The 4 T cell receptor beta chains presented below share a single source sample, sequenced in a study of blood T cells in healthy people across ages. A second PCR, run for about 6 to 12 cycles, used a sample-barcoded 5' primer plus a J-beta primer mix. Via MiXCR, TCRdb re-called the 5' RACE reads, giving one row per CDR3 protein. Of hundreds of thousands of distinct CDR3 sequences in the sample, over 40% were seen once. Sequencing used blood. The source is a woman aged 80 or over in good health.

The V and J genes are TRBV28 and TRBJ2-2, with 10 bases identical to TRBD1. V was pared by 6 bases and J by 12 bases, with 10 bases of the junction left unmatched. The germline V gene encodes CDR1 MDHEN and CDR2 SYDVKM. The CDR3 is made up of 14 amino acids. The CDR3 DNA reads TGTGCCAGCAGATCGGGACAGGGGACCGGCAAGCTGTTTTTT. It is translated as CASRSGQGTGKLFF.

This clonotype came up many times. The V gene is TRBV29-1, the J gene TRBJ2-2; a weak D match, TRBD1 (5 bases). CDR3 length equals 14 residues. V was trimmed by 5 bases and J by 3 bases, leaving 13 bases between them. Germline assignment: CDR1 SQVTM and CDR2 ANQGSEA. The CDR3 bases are TGCAGCGTTTTCAGGGCCACTGACACCGGGGAGCTGTTTTTT. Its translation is CSVFRATDTGELFF.

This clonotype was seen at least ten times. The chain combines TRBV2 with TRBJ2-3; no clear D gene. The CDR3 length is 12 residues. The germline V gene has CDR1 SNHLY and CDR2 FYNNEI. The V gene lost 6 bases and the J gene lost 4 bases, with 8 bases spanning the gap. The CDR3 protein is CASRVSADTQYF. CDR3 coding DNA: TGTGCCAGCAGGGTCTCTGCAGATACGCAGTATTTT. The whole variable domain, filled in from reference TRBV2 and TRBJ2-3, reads EPEVTQTPSHQVTQMGQEVILRCVPISNHLYFYWYRQILGQKVEFLVSFYNNEISEKSEIFDDQFSVERPDGSNFTLKIRSTKLEDSAMYFCASRVSADTQYFGPGTRLTVL.

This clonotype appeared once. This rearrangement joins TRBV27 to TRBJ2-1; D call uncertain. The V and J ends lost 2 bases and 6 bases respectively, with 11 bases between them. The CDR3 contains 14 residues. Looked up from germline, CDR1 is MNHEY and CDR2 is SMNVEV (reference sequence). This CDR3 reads CASSLQQTLNEQFF. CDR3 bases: TGTGCCAGCAGTTTACAGCAAACCCTCAATGAGCAGTTCTTC.